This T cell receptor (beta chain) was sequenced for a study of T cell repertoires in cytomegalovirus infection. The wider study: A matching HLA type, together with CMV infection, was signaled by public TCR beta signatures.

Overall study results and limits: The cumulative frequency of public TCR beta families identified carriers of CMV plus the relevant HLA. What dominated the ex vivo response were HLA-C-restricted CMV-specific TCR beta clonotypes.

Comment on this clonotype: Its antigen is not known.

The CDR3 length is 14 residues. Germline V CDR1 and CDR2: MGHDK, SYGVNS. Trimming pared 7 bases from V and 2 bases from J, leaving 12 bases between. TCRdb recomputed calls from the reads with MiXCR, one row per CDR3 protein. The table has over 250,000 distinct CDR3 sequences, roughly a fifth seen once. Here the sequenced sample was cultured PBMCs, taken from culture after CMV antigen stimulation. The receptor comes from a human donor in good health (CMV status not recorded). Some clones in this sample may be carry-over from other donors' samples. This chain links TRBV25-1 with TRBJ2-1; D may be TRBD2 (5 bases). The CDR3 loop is CASMSSGAYNEQFF. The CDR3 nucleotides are TGTGCCAGCATGTCCAGCGGAGCCTACAATGAGCAGTTCTTC.